One sample yielded the 21 T cell receptor beta chains listed below, sequenced in a study of shared clonotypes between healthy human individuals. Assay: immunoSEQ multiplex PCR; the TCRdb copy retains only in-frame clones and omits some. The profile shows some 2.1 million clones, 85% to 95% of them singletons. Sequencing was performed on naive CD4+ T cells sorted from blood. The subset: CD45RA+ positively selected. The origin of the receptors is a man younger than 35 in good health.

The CDR3 coding sequence is TGTGCCAGCAGTGCTGGTGGGGCGTATGAAAAACTGTTTTTT. Protein sequence: CASSAGGAYEKLFF. This sequence joins TRBV2 and TRBJ1-4, with D possibly being TRBD1 (5 bases). V gave up 4 bases and J gave up 6 bases, with 12 bases separating them. Germline values: CDR1 SNHLY, CDR2 FYNNEI. The CDR3 has 14 amino acids.

The chain joins TRBV2 to TRBJ1-3, with D perhaps TRBD1 (6 bases). V was clipped by 8 bases and J by 2 bases, with 16 bases between them. Germline lookup yields CDR1 SNHLY and CDR2 FYNNEI. This CDR3 region has 15 residues. The CDR3 protein is CASSTGQTPGNTIYF. The CDR3 nucleotides are TGTGCCAGCTCAACGGGACAAACACCTGGAAACACCATATATTTT.

The chain recombines TRBV6-5 with TRBJ1-6; D is unclear. The germline V gene has CDR1 MNHEY and CDR2 SVGAGI. V lost 6 bases and J 7 bases, leaving 10 bases between the germline ends. The CDR3 is made up of 13 amino acids. The CDR3 loop is CASSRIGNSPLHF. For the CDR3, the DNA is TGTGCCAGCAGCAGAATTGGCAATTCACCCCTCCACTTT.

This rearrangement joins TRBV10-3 to TRBJ2-1; D could derive from TRBD1 or TRBD2 (6 bases each). The germline V gene has CDR1 ENHRY and CDR2 SYGVKD. The ends were cut back, 2 bases at V and 2 bases at J, with 10 bases in the middle. CDR3 length: 15 amino acids. The CDR3 coding sequence is TGTGCCATCAGTGAGGAGGGGGGACCCTACAATGAGCAGTTCTTC. Amino acid sequence: CAISEEGGPYNEQFF.

The CDR3 loop reads CASSYTRLAGDTQYF. CDR3 nucleotide sequence: TGTGCCAGCAGCTACACCCGACTAGCGGGAGATACGCAGTATTTT. This rearrangement joins TRBV14 to TRBJ2-3; 10 bases agree with TRBD2. This CDR3 spans 15 amino acids. With 5 bases clipped from V and 5 bases from J, the junction kept 7 bases outside the gene matches. CDR1 and CDR2 from the germline V gene are SGHDN and FVKESK.

V and J are TRBV7-2 and TRBJ2-7; tentatively, D is TRBD2 (5 bases). The CDR3 sequence is 13 residues long. CDR1 and CDR2 (germline): SGHTA, FQGNSA. The V gene lost 5 bases and the J gene lost 2 bases, with 10 bases spanning the gap. As DNA, the CDR3 is TGTGCCAGCAGCCAGCGGTTGGCCTACGAGCAGTACTTC. As protein: CASSQRLAYEQYF.

J is TRBJ2-2 and V is TRBV11-3; 8 bases are a match to TRBD2. The CDR3 totals 17 residues. J gave up 4 bases and V 5 bases, and 12 bases lay outside the gene matches. Germline CDR1 reads SGHNT; CDR2 reads YENEEA. In DNA, the CDR3 is TGTGCCAGCAGCCCGGGGTCCTGGGCGGGGGGCACCGGGGAGCTGTTTTTT. This gives the protein CASSPGSWAGGTGELFF. Complete variable domain (other parts from reference TRBV11-3 and TRBJ2-2): EAGVVQSPRYKIIEKKQPVAFWCNPISGHNTLYWYLQNLGQGPELLIRYENEEAVDDSQLPKDRFSAERLKGVDSTLKIQPAELGDSAVYLCASSPGSWAGGTGELFFGEGSRLTVL.

V is TRBV5-4 and J is TRBJ1-6, with D possibly matching TRBD1 (5 bases). The germline CDR1 and CDR2 sequences are SGHNT and YYREEE (reference sequence). The CDR3 runs 17 residues. The germline V and J ends were trimmed by 1 base and 3 bases, with 14 bases remaining between them. The CDR3 is CASSLSAGPLYNSPLHF. CDR3 nucleotides: TGTGCCAGCAGCTTGTCTGCAGGGCCTCTCTATAATTCACCCCTCCACTTT.

The V and J genes are TRBV6-5 and TRBJ1-2; D perhaps matches TRBD1 (5 bases). The germline V gene has CDR1 MNHEY and CDR2 SVGAGI. Between the trimmed V and J ends, which lost 7 bases and 6 bases, there was a span of 12 bases. CDR3 length: 12 amino acids. CDR3: CASTQGSDGYTF. CDR3 sequence (DNA): TGTGCCAGCACCCAGGGATCGGATGGCTACACCTTC.

The chain combines TRBV6-1 with TRBJ2-5, with 8 bases matching TRBD1. Germline V lookup: CDR1 MNHNS, CDR2 SASEGT. The CDR3 has 12 residues. The V gene end was trimmed by 9 bases and the J gene end by 2 bases; junction bases not matched to a gene: 2. CDR3 DNA: TGTGCCAGTCGGACAGGGCAAGAGACCCAGTACTTC. It is translated as CASRTGQETQYF.

DNA of the CDR3: TGCGCCAGCAGCTCTGACACAGGGAGTCACACTGAAGCTTTCTTT. Protein product: CASSSDTGSHTEAFF. This chain joins TRBV5-1 and TRBJ1-1; the D gene is possibly TRBD1 (6 bases). The CDR3 extends over 15 amino acids. Per the germline V gene, CDR1 is SGHRS and CDR2 is YFSETQ. The V end was cut by 3 bases, the J end by 3 bases, with 15 bases between. The whole variable domain, remainder taken from reference TRBV5-1 and TRBJ1-1, is KAGVTQTPRYLIKTRGQQVTLSCSPISGHRSVSWYQQTPGQGLQFLFEYFSETQRNKGNFPGRFSGRQFSNSRSEMNVSTLELGDSALYLCASSSDTGSHTEAFFGQGTRLTVV.

The chain couples TRBV4-1 to TRBJ1-3, with D tentatively TRBD1 (5 bases). The V gene lost 0 bases and the J gene lost 0 bases, with 9 bases spanning the gap. This CDR3 has 16 amino acids. Germline CDR1 MGHRA, CDR2 YSYEKL. The CDR3 here is CASSQESRGSGNTIYF. CDR3 nucleotide sequence: TGCGCCAGCAGCCAAGAATCAAGGGGCTCTGGAAACACCATATATTTT.

V is TRBV4-3 and J is TRBJ1-4; D possibly corresponds to TRBD1 (6 bases). The germline V gene encodes CDR1 LGHNA and CDR2 YSLEER. Trimming took 2 bases from V and 3 from J, leaving 13 bases between them. This CDR3 spans 16 amino acids. The CDR3 DNA sequence: TGCGCCAGCAGCCAAATGGCGGGACAACCTAATGAAAAACTGTTTTTT. Its protein product is CASSQMAGQPNEKLFF.

The chain links TRBV2 to TRBJ2-3; 8 bases are a match to TRBD2. The trim removed 4 bases at V and 4 bases at J, leaving 4 bases unmatched. Germline V CDR1 and CDR2: SNHLY, FYNNEI. The CDR3 extends over 14 amino acids. The CDR3 nucleotides are TGTGCCAGCAGTGCCGGGGGGGCGTCAGATACGCAGTATTTT. Translating it yields CASSAGGASDTQYF.

The V and J genes are TRBV7-9 and TRBJ2-1, with D possibly TRBD1 on 7 matching bases. V lost 11 bases to trimming and J lost 7 bases, with 18 bases between them. Per germline, CDR1 SEHNR and CDR2 FQNEAQ (reference sequence). This CDR3 contains 13 residues. CDR3 coding DNA: TGTGCCGGTTGTAAGGAGGGGGCGAATGAGCAGTTCTTC. Encoded protein: CAGCKEGANEQFF.

The CDR3 bases are TGTGCCAGCAGTTTCAGCGGGAGCAGGGAAGATACGCAGTATTTT. Its translation is CASSFSGSREDTQYF. This chain uses TRBV28 with TRBJ2-3; TRBD2 matches 8 bases. The germline CDR1 and CDR2 sequences are MDHEN and SYDVKM. The junction had 7 bases not matched to a gene; V was cut back by 3 bases and J by 5 bases. This CDR3 is built from 15 residues. Combining the CDR3 with reference TRBV28 and TRBJ2-3 gives the whole variable domain DVKVTQSSRYLVKRTGEKVFLECVQDMDHENMFWYRQDPGLGLRLIYFSYDVKMKEKGDIPEGYSVSREKKERFSLILESASTNQTSMYLCASSFSGSREDTQYFGPGTRLTVL.

V usage is TRBV7-9 and J usage is TRBJ1-6; 7 positions match TRBD1. The CDR3 totals 16 residues. Germline-derived CDR1 and CDR2 are SEHNR and FQNEAQ (reference sequence). V shed 5 bases and J 7 bases; nucleotides not matched to a gene: 11. The CDR3 nucleotides read TGTGCCAGCAGCCTTAGAAAGACAGGGTACAATTCACCCCTCCACTTT. Translation gives CASSLRKTGYNSPLHF. Full variable domain (remainder filled in from reference TRBV7-9 and TRBJ1-6): DTGVSQNPRHKITKRGQNVTFRCDPISEHNRLYWYRQTLGQGPEFLTYFQNEAQLEKSRLLSDRFSAERPKGSFSTLEIQRTEQGDSAMYLCASSLRKTGYNSPLHFGNGTRLTVT.

V usage is TRBV29-1 and J usage is TRBJ2-7; D is unresolved. Germline-derived CDR1 and CDR2 are SQVTM and ANQGSEA. With 7 bases removed from V and 0 bases from J, the gap between germline ends came to 7 bases. The CDR3 runs to 11 residues. CDR3 amino acids: CSALSSYEQYF. CDR3 DNA sequence: TGCAGCGCCCTGAGCTCCTACGAGCAGTACTTC.

This clone was counted a single time. The chain has TRBV6-6 and TRBJ2-7; possibly TRBD2 for D (5 bases). Germline V gene data show CDR1 as MNHNY and CDR2 as SVGAGI (reference sequence). V dropped 10 bases and J dropped 2 bases, with 12 bases sitting between them. This CDR3 is built from 12 residues. DNA of the CDR3: TGTGCCATCCGGGGTAGCACCTACGAGCAGTACTTC. Its translation is CAIRGSTYEQYF.

This clone was seen once. The chain links TRBV5-6 to TRBJ2-7; D may be TRBD1 (6 bases). The V end was cut by 0 bases, the J end by 3 bases, with 13 bases between. The CDR3 contains 15 residues. CDR1 is SGHDT, CDR2 YYEEEE, per germline. The CDR3 DNA reads as TGTGCCAGCAGCTTGGAACCGGGACAAAACTACGAGCAGTACTTC. Residues: CASSLEPGQNYEQYF.

V is TRBV18 and J is TRBJ2-7; D may match TRBD1 or TRBD2 (6 bases each). Germline values: CDR1 KGHSH, CDR2 LQKENI. The CDR3 contains 13 residues. The ends were cut back, 6 bases at V and 3 bases at J, with 12 bases in the middle. Written as DNA, the CDR3 is TGTGCCAGCTCTGCAGGAGGGGGCTACGAGCAGTACTTC. As protein: CASSAGGGYEQYF. The full variable domain, in which reference TRBV18 and TRBJ2-7 provide the parts outside the CDR3, is NAGVMQNPRHLVRRRGQEARLRCSPMKGHSHVYWYRQLPEEGLKFMVYLQKENIIDESGMPKERFSAEFPKEGPSILRIQQVVRGDSAAYFCASSAGGGYEQYFGPGTRLTVT.